A single sample gave rise to the 2 T cell receptor beta chains below, sequenced in a study of cytomegalovirus exposure and HLA in healthy donors. The PCR had 60 Vbeta and 13 Jbeta primers. The table came from immunoSEQ multiplex PCR; TCRdb's copy has only in-frame clones and leaves some out. The profile shows 150,000 or so clones, 65% to 80% of them singletons. The sample taken for sequencing was PBMCs. The source of these receptors is a man in his forties or fifties in good health and CMV-seropositive.

J is TRBJ1-4 and V is TRBV25-1; tentative D call: TRBD1 (6 bases). V lost 2 bases and J 5 bases, leaving 15 bases between the germline ends. Germline lookup yields CDR1 MGHDK and CDR2 SYGVNS. The CDR3 extends over 16 amino acids. CDR3 in amino acids: CASSELGGQFNEKLFF. Written as DNA, the CDR3 is TGTGCCAGCAGTGAACTGGGGGGGCAGTTCAATGAAAAACTGTTTTTT.

The V call is TRBV27, the J call TRBJ2-7; tentative D call: TRBD1 (5 bases). The V and J ends lost 6 bases and 0 bases respectively, with 12 bases between them. Germline V gives CDR1 MNHEY, CDR2 SMNVEV (reference sequence). CDR3 length: 14 residues. The CDR3 DNA is TGTGCCAGCAGAGGCGTGACAGCCTCCTACGAGCAGTACTTC. Translated: CASRGVTASYEQYF.